Following are 18 T cell receptor beta chains from one sample sequenced in a study of blood T cell repertoires in COVID-19. The repertoire was sequenced with immunoSEQ multiplex PCR; TCRdb's copy has only in-frame clones and lacks some. The table has 300,000 to 400,000 clones, roughly 89% seen once. The sample taken for sequencing was peripheral blood. Receptors were obtained from a young woman who had recovered from COVID-19.

The chain links TRBV7-2 to TRBJ1-2; D not resolved. V was pared by 5 bases and J by 8 bases, with 15 bases between. This CDR3 comprises 13 residues. Germline CDR1 SGHTA, CDR2 FQGNSA. Here the CDR3 DNA reads TGTGCCAGCAGCGTAGACACCCGGCGGGGCTACACCTTC. Translating it yields CASSVDTRRGYTF. The full variable domain, rest sourced from reference TRBV7-2 and TRBJ1-2, is GAGVSQSPSNKVTEKGKDVELRCDPISGHTALYWYRQSLGQGLEFLIYFQGNSAPDKSGLPSDRFSAERTGGSVSTLTIQRTQQEDSAVYLCASSVDTRRGYTFGSGTRLTVV.

CDR3 sequence (DNA): TGTGCCAGCAGCCAGCGTAGCGGGAGGGCCGGATACAATGAGCAGTTCTTC. As protein: CASSQRSGRAGYNEQFF. The rearrangement links TRBV3-1 (or the pseudogene TRBV3-2) to TRBJ2-1, with 11 positions matching TRBD2. Germline CDR1 LGHDT, CDR2 YNNKEL (reference sequence). V trimming: 3 bases; J trimming: 4 bases; junction bases outside the gene matches: 8. CDR3 length equals 17 residues.

The V gene is TRBV19, the J gene TRBJ1-2; D is uncertain. The germline gives CDR1 LNHDA, CDR2 SQIVND (reference sequence). This CDR3 spans 11 amino acids. The V end was cut by 8 bases, the J end by 4 bases, with 8 bases between. The CDR3 DNA is TGTGCCAGTGATTCCGGCTATGGCTACACCTTC. Protein sequence: CASDSGYGYTF.

This rearrangement joins TRBV18 to TRBJ1-1, with a tentative D call TRBD1 (5 bases). The CDR3 is made up of 15 amino acids. The V end was cut by 2 bases, the J end by 2 bases, with 12 bases between. Germline CDR1 and CDR2: KGHSH and LQKENI. The CDR3 loop reads CASSPKSQGNTEAFF. CDR3 in DNA: TGTGCCAGCTCACCAAAGTCCCAGGGCAACACTGAAGCTTTCTTT.

In this sample, this clone turned up a few times. The rearrangement uses TRBV30 and TRBJ1-2; TRBD1 is a possible D gene (6 bases). Germline V gives CDR1 GTSNPN, CDR2 SVGIG (reference sequence). The CDR3 covers 13 residues. V lost 5 bases, J lost 2 bases, and 12 bases lay in between. DNA of the CDR3: TGTGCCTGGGTAACCCAGGGGAACTATGGCTACACCTTC. Encoded protein: CAWVTQGNYGYTF.

The chain links TRBV7-9 to TRBJ2-3; weak D call: TRBD1 (5 bases). This CDR3 has 14 residues. V dropped 2 bases and J dropped 3 bases, with 9 bases sitting between them. The germline V gene encodes CDR1 SEHNR and CDR2 FQNEAQ (reference sequence). CDR3 in DNA: TGTGCCAGCAGCTTATTCAGGGCTACAGATACGCAGTATTTT. This gives the protein CASSLFRATDTQYF.

The chain uses TRBV19 and TRBJ2-3; TRBD2 matches at 10 bases. The CDR3 length is 17 residues. The V gene's germline CDR1 is LNHDA and CDR2 SQIVND (reference sequence). V lost 1 base to trimming and J lost 0 bases; unmatched junction nucleotides: 4. This chain's CDR3 is CASSIGLTSGSTDTQYF. Written as DNA, the CDR3 is TGTGCCAGTAGTATAGGGCTGACTAGCGGGAGCACAGATACGCAGTATTTT.

The chain is built from TRBV7-7 and TRBJ2-5; maybe TRBD2 (5 bases). The V end was cut by 5 bases, the J end by 2 bases, with 15 bases between. The CDR3 extends over 15 amino acids. CDR1 is SSHAT and CDR2 is FNYEAQ in the germline V gene (reference sequence). CDR3 DNA: TGTGCCAGCAGCCCCGGAGGCGGACTGCAAGAGACCCAGTACTTC. The encoded protein is CASSPGGGLQETQYF.

The chain recombines TRBV11-3 with TRBJ2-5, with 10 bases lining up with TRBD1. V dropped 3 bases and J dropped 3; count of bases not matched to a gene: 1. The length of the CDR3 is 14 residues. Germline V CDR1 and CDR2: SGHNT, YENEEA. The CDR3: CASSLGTGEETQYF. The CDR3 DNA reads TGTGCCAGCAGCTTGGGGACAGGGGAAGAGACCCAGTACTTC. Drawing the rest from reference TRBV11-3 and TRBJ2-5, the complete variable domain is EAGVVQSPRYKIIEKKQPVAFWCNPISGHNTLYWYLQNLGQGPELLIRYENEEAVDDSQLPKDRFSAERLKGVDSTLKIQPAELGDSAVYLCASSLGTGEETQYFGPGTRLLVL.

The chain joins TRBV6-2 or TRBV6-3 to TRBJ2-7; 10 nucleotides agree with TRBD1. The trim removed 3 bases at V and 6 bases at J, leaving 2 bases unmatched. Per germline, CDR1 MNHEY and CDR2 SVGEGT. The CDR3 consists of 13 residues. CDR3 coding DNA: TGTGCCAGCAGTTATGGGACAGGGGCCGAGCAGTACGTC. The encoded protein is CASSYGTGAEQYV.

This chain uses TRBV9 with TRBJ2-5; D is perhaps TRBD1 (5 bases). Germline V CDR1 and CDR2: SGDLS, YYNGEE. V gave up 0 bases and J gave up 5 bases, with 20 bases separating them. The CDR3 has 17 residues. The CDR3 nucleotides are TGTGCCAGCAGCGTAGGGAAGGGTCAGGGCCCTGCGGAGACCCAGTACTTC. It codes for CASSVGKGQGPAETQYF.

The rearrangement uses TRBV11-3 and TRBJ2-3; 8 bases agree with TRBD2. The germline V gene encodes CDR1 SGHNT and CDR2 YENEEA. The CDR3 consists of 20 residues. Germline trimming cut 4 bases from V and 4 bases from J; bases unmatched to any gene: 22. DNA of the CDR3: TGTGCCAGCAGCTCGGGGGTTTTCGGGAGGGCCGATCCCCGCCCAGATACGCAGTATTTT. It is translated as CASSSGVFGRADPRPDTQYF.

The gene calls are TRBV3-1 (or the pseudogene TRBV3-2) and TRBJ1-5, with D perhaps matching TRBD1 (6 bases). Between the trimmed V and J ends, which lost 0 bases and 0 bases, there was a span of 18 bases. The V gene's germline CDR1 is LGHDT and CDR2 YNNKEL (reference sequence). The CDR3 sequence is 19 residues long. The CDR3 DNA reads TGTGCCAGCAGCCAAGAGGGGGCAGGAGCCGATTATAGCAATCAGCCCCAGCATTTT. It specifies CASSQEGAGADYSNQPQHF.

V and J are TRBV19 and TRBJ1-5, with TRBD1 matching over 9 bases. CDR3 size: 15 residues. Trimming at V came to 3 bases and at J to 4 bases, leaving 4 bases not matched to a gene. CDR1 LNHDA and CDR2 SQIVND come from the germline V gene (reference sequence). The CDR3 protein is CASSIGTGLNQPQHF. The CDR3 bases are TGTGCCAGTAGTATTGGGACAGGGCTGAATCAGCCCCAGCATTTT.

This sequence joins TRBV10-3 and TRBJ2-6, with 10 bases lining up with TRBD1. The germline V gene has CDR1 ENHRY and CDR2 SYGVKD. The trim removed 10 bases at V and 4 bases at J, leaving 16 bases unmatched. The CDR3 loop spans 18 amino acids. The CDR3 nucleotides are TGTGCCACCGCGACCGAGACAGGGGGCGTCTCCGGGGCCAACGTCCTGACTTTC. Protein: CATATETGGVSGANVLTF.

The chain has TRBV7-2 and TRBJ2-3; 7 nucleotides align to TRBD1. The germline V gene has CDR1 SGHTA and CDR2 FQGNSA. With 5 bases clipped from V and 2 bases from J, the junction kept 7 bases outside the gene matches. The CDR3 sequence is 15 residues long. The CDR3 loop is CASSDWDSATDTQYF. Written as DNA, the CDR3 is TGTGCCAGCAGCGACTGGGACAGTGCCACAGATACGCAGTATTTT. The full variable domain, with the rest looked up from reference TRBV7-2 and TRBJ2-3, is GAGVSQSPSNKVTEKGKDVELRCDPISGHTALYWYRQSLGQGLEFLIYFQGNSAPDKSGLPSDRFSAERTGGSVSTLTIQRTQQEDSAVYLCASSDWDSATDTQYFGPGTRLTVL.

The chain joins TRBV11-2 to TRBJ1-6; TRBD1 is a possible D gene (5 bases). V was clipped by 3 bases and J by 8 bases, with 11 bases between them. Germline V gene lookup returns CDR1 SGHAT and CDR2 FQNNGV. The CDR3 length is 14 residues. The CDR3 is CASSLTRGDSPLHF. CDR3 DNA: TGTGCCAGCAGCTTGACAAGGGGTGATTCACCCCTCCACTTT.

For this clone: The junction differs from germline at one of its ends, possibly a read error. The chain carries TRBV24-1 and TRBJ1-2; TRBD1 aligns across 7 bases. The CDR3 runs to 10 residues. Germline CDR1 KGHDR, CDR2 SFDVKD. The CDR3 DNA reads TGTGCCACCACCCTGACAGGGAAAGTTTTC. Translating it yields CATTLTGKVF.